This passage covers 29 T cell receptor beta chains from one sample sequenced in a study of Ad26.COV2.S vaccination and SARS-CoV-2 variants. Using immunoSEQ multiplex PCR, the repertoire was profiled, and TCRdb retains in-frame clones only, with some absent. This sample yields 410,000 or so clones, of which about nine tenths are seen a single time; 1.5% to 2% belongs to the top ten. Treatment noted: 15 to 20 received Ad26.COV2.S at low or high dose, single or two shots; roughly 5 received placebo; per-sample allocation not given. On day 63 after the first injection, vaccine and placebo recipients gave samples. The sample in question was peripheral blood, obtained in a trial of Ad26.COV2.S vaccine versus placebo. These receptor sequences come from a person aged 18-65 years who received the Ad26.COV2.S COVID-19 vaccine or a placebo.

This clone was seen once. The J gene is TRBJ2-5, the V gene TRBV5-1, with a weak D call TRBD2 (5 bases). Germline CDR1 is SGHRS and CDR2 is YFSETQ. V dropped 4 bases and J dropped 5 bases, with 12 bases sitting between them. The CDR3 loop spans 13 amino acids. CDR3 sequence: CASSREGRETQYF. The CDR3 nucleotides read TGCGCCAGCAGCAGAGAGGGTAGGGAGACCCAGTACTTC. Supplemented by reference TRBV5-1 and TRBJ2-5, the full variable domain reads KAGVTQTPRYLIKTRGQQVTLSCSPISGHRSVSWYQQTPGQGLQFLFEYFSETQRNKGNFPGRFSGRQFSNSRSEMNVSTLELGDSALYLCASSREGRETQYFGPGTRLLVL.

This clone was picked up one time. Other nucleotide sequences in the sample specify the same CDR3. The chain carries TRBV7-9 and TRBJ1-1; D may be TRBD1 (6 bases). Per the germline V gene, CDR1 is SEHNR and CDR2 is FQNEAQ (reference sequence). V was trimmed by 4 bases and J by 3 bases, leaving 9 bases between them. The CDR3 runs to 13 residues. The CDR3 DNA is TGTGCCAGCAGCTCAACAGGGTACACTGAAGCTTTCTTT. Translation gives CASSSTGYTEAFF. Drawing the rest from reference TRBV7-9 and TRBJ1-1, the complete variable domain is DTGVSQNPRHKITKRGQNVTFRCDPISEHNRLYWYRQTLGQGPEFLTYFQNEAQLEKSRLLSDRFSAERPKGSFSTLEIQRTEQGDSAMYLCASSSTGYTEAFFGQGTRLTVV.

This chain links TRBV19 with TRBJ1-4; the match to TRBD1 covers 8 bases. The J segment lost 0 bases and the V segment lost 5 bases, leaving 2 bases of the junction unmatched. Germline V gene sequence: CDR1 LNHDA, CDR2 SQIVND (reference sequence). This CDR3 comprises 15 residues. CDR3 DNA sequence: TGTGCCAGTAGTGCGGACAGGGCAACTAATGAAAAACTGTTTTTT. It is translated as CASSADRATNEKLFF.

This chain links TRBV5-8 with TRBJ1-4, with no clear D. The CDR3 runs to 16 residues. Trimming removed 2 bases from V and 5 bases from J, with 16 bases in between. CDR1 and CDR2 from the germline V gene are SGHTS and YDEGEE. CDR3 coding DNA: TGTGCCAGCAGCTTAAGAGCAGGTGCCAACAATGAAAAACTGTTTTTT. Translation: CASSLRAGANNEKLFF. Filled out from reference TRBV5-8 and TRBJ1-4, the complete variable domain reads EAGVTQSPTHLIKTRGQQATLRCSPISGHTSVYWYQQALGLGLQFLLWYDEGEERNRGNFPPRFSGRQFPNYSSELNVNALELEDSALYLCASSLRAGANNEKLFFGSGTQLSVL.

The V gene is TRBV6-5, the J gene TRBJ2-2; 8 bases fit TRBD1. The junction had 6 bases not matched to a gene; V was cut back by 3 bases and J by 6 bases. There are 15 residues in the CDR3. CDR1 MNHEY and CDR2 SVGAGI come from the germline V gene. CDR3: CASSYGGQGAGELFF. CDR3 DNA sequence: TGTGCCAGCAGTTATGGAGGACAGGGAGCCGGGGAGCTGTTTTTT.

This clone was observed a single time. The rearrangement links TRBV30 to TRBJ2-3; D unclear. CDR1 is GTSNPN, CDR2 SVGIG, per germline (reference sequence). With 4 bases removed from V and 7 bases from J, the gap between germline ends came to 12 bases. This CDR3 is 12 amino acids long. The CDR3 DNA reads TGTGCCTGGATCAACAGCTCCTATACGCAGTATTTT. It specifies CAWINSSYTQYF.

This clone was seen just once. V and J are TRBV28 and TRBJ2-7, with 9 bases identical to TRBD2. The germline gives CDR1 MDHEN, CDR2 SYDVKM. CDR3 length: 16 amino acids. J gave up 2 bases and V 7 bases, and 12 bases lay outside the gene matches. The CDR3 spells CASISSGGSRTYEQYF. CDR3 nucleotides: TGTGCCAGCATAAGTAGCGGGGGCTCTAGGACCTACGAGCAGTACTTC.

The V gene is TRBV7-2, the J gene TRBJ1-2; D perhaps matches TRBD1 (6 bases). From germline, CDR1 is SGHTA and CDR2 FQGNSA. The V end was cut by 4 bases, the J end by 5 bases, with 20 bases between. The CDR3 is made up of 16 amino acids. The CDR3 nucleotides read TGTGCCAGCAGCTCCCCCGTTGGGGGGCGGATTTATGGCTACACCTTC. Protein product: CASSSPVGGRIYGYTF.

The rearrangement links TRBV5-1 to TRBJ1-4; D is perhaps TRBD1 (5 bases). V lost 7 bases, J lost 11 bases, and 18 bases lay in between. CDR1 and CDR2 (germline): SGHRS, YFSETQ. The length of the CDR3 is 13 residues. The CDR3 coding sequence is TGCGCCAGCCCCCTTGGCAGGGAGGTGAAACTGTTTTTT. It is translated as CASPLGREVKLFF.

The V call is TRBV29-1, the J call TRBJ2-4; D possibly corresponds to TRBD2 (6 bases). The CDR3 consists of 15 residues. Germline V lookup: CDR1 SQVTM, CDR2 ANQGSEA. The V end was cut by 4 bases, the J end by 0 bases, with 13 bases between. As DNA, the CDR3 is TGCAGCGTTGCCGCGGGGTCCCTAGCCAAAAACATTCAGTACTTC. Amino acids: CSVAAGSLAKNIQYF.

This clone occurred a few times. DNA of the CDR3: TGTGCCACCAGCAGAGTAGGGGGTTGGGATACCCACACAGATACGCAGTATTTT. The encoded protein is CATSRVGGWDTHTDTQYF. The chain employs TRBV15 and TRBJ2-3; tentative D call: TRBD1 (6 bases). This CDR3 region has 18 residues. Trimming removed 1 base at V and 2 bases at J, with 19 bases between. Germline V lookup: CDR1 LNHNV, CDR2 YYDKDF (reference sequence).

In nucleotides, the CDR3 is TGTGCCAGCAGCGCGACAGGGGGCGATACGCAGTATTTT. Its translation: CASSATGGDTQYF. This chain joins TRBV14 and TRBJ2-3; 10 bases match TRBD1. Germline V gene data show CDR1 as SGHDN and CDR2 as FVKESK. With V trimmed by 5 bases and J by 6 bases, 2 bases remained unmatched. This CDR3 has 13 residues.

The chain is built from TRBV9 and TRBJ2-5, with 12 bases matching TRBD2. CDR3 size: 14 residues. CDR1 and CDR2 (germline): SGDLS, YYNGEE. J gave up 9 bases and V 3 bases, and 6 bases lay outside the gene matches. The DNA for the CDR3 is TGTGCCAGCAGCGCTGGGACTAGCGGGCCCCCCCAGTACTTC. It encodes CASSAGTSGPPQYF.

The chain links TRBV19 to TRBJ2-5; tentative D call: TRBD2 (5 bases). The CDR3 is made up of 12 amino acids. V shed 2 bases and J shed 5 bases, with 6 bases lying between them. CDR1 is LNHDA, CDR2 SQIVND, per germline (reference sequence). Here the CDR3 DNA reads TGTGCCAGTAGTATAAGAGGGGAGACCCAGTACTTC. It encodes CASSIRGETQYF.

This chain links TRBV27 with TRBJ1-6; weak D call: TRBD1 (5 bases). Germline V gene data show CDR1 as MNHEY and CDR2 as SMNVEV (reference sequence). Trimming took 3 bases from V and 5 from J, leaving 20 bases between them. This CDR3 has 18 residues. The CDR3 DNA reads TGTGCCAGCAGTTTCGCCGGAGGGACGGGGTCCCATAATTCACCCCTCCACTTT. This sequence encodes CASSFAGGTGSHNSPLHF.

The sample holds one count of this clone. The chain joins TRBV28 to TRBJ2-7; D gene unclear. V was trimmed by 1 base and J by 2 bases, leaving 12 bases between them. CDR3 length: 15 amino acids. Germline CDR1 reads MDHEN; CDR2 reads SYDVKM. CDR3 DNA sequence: TGTGCCAGCAGTTTATCCGCGAAGTACCCCTACGAGCAGTACTTC. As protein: CASSLSAKYPYEQYF.

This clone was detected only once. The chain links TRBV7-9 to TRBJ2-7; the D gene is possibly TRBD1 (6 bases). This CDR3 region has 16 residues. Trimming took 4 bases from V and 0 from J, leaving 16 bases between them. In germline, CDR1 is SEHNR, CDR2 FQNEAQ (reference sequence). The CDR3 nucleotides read TGTGCCAGCAGCTCCTTTGCAGGGGCGAGCTCCTACGAGCAGTACTTC. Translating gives CASSSFAGASSYEQYF.

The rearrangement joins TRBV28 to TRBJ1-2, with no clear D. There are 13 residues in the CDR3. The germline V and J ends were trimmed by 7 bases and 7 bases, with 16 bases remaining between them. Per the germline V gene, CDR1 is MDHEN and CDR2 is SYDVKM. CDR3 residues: CASNDGGGGGYTF. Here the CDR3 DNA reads TGTGCCAGCAACGACGGTGGCGGCGGTGGCTACACCTTC.

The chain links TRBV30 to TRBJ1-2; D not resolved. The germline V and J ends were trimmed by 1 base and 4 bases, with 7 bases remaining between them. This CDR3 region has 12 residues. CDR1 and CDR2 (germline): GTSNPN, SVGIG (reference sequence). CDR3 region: CAWSGGIYGYTF. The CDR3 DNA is TGTGCCTGGAGTGGAGGGATCTATGGCTACACCTTC.

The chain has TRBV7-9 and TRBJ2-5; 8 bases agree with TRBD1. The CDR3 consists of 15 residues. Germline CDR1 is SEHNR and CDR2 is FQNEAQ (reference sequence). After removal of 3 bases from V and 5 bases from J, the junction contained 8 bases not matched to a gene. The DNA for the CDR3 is TGTGCCAGCAGCTTCGGTCAGGGGGCAATGGAGACCCAGTACTTC. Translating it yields CASSFGQGAMETQYF.

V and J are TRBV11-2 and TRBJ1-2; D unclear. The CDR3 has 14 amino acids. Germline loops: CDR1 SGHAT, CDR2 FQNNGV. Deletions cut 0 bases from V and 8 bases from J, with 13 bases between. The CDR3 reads CASSLDKVLQGYTF. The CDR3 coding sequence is TGTGCCAGCAGCTTAGATAAGGTTCTTCAGGGCTACACCTTC.

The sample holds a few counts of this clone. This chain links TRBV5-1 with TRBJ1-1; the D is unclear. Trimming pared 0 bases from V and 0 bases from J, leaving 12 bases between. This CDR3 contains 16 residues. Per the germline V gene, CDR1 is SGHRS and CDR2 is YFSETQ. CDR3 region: CASSLEIGRMNTEAFF. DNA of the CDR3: TGCGCCAGCAGCTTGGAAATCGGCAGGATGAACACTGAAGCTTTCTTT.

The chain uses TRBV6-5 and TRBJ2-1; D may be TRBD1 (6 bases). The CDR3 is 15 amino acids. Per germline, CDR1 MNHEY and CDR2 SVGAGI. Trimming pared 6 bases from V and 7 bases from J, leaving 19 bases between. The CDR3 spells CASSPSQGRMNEQFF. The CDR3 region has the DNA TGTGCCAGCAGCCCCTCTCAGGGGCGGATGAATGAGCAGTTCTTC.

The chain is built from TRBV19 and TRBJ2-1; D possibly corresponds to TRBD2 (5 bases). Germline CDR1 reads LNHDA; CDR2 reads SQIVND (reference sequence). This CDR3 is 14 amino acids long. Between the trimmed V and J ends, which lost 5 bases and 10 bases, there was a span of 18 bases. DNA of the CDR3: TGTGCCAGTAGTGTTGCAGCGGTGGTACGGGAGCAGTTCTTC. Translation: CASSVAAVVREQFF.

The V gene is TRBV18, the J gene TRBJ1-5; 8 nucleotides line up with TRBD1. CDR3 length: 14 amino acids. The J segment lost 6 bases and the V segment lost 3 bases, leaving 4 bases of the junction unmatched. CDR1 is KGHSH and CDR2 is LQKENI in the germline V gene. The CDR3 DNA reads TGTGCCAGCTCACCGGACAGGGCGCCTCAGCCCCAGCATTTT. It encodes CASSPDRAPQPQHF.

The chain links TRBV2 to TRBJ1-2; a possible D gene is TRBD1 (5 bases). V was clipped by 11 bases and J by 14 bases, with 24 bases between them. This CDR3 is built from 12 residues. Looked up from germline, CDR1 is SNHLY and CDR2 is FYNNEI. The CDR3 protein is CAGKSGTAALTF. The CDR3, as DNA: TGTGCCGGAAAAAGCGGGACGGCCGCCCTGACCTTC.

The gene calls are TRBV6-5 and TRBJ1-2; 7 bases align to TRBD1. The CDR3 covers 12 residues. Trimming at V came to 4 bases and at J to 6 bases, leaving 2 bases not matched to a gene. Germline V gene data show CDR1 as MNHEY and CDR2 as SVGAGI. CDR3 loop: CASSLDRNGYTF. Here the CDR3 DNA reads TGTGCCAGCAGTTTGGACAGGAATGGCTACACCTTC.

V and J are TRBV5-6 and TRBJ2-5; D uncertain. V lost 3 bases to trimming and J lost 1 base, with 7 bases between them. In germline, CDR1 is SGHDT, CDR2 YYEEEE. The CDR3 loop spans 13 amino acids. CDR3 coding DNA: TGTGCCAGCAGCTGGGGTAGCCAAGAGACCCAGTACTTC. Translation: CASSWGSQETQYF.

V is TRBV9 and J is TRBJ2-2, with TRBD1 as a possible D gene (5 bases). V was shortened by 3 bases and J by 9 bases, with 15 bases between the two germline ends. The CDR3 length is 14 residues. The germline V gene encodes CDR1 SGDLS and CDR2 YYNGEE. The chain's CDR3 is CASSARVGAWELFF. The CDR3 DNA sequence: TGTGCCAGCAGCGCTAGGGTAGGGGCGTGGGAGCTGTTTTTT. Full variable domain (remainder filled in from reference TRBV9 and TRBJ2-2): DSGVTQTPKHLITATGQRVTLRCSPRSGDLSVYWYQQSLDQGLQFLIQYYNGEERAKGNILERFSAQQFPDLHSELNLSSLELGDSALYFCASSARVGAWELFFGEGSRLTVL.